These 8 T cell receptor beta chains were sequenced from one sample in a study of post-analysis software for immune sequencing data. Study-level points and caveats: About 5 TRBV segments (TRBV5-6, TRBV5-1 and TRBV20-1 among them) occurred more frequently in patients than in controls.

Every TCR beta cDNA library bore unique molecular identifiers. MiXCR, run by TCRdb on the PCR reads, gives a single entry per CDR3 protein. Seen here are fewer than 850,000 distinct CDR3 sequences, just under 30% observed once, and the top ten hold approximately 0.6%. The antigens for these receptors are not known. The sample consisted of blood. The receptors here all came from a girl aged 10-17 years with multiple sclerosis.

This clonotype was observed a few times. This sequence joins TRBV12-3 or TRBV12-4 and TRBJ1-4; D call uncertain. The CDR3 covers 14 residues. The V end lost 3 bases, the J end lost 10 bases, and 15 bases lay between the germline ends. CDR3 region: CASSLGGSSGKLFF. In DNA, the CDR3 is TGTGCCAGCAGTTTGGGAGGGTCTTCCGGAAAACTGTTTTTT.

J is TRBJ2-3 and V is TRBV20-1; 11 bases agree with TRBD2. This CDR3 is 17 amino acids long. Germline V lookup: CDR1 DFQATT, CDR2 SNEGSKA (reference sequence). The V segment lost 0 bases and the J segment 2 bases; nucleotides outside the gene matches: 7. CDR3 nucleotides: TGCAGTGCTAGAGACCTAACTAGCGGGGGTGACACAGATACGCAGTATTTT. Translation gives CSARDLTSGGDTDTQYF.

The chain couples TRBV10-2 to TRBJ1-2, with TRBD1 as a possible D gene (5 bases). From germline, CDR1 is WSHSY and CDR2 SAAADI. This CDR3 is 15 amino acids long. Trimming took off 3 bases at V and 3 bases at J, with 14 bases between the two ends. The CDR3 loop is CASSDLGGSHYGYTF. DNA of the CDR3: TGCGCCAGCAGTGACCTTGGGGGATCGCACTATGGCTACACCTTC.

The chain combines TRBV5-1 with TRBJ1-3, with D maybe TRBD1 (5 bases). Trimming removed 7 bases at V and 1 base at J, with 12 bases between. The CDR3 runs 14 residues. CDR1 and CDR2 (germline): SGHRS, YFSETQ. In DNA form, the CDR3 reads TGCGCCAGCGGGGACCCGTCGTCTGGAAACACCATATATTTT. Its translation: CASGDPSSGNTIYF. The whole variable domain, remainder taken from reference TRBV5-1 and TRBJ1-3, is KAGVTQTPRYLIKTRGQQVTLSCSPISGHRSVSWYQQTPGQGLQFLFEYFSETQRNKGNFPGRFSGRQFSNSRSEMNVSTLELGDSALYLCASGDPSSGNTIYFGEGSWLTVV.

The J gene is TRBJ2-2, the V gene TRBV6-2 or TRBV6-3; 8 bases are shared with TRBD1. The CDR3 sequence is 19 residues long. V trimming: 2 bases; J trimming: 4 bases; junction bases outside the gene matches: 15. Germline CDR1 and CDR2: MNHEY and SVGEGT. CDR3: CASSYLLGQGLVSTGELFF. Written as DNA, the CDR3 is TGTGCCAGCAGTTACCTCCTCGGACAGGGCCTGGTGAGCACCGGGGAGCTGTTTTTT.

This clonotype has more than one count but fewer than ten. CDR3 sequence reads: CASSYAGTVVYEQYF. The CDR3 DNA sequence: TGTGCCAGCAGTTACGCCGGGACAGTAGTCTACGAGCAGTACTTC. This rearrangement joins TRBV6-5 to TRBJ2-7, with 7 bases fitting TRBD1. The CDR3 is made up of 15 amino acids. Germline CDR1 is MNHEY and CDR2 is SVGAGI. Germline trimming cut 2 bases from V and 3 bases from J; bases unmatched to any gene: 7.

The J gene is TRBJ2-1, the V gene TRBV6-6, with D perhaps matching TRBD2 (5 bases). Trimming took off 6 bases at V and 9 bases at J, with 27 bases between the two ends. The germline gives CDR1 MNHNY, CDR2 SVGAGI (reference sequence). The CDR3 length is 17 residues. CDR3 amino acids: CASSPSLGSVQGSEQFF. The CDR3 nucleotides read TGTGCCAGCAGCCCTTCCCTAGGGTCGGTCCAAGGGAGTGAGCAGTTCTTC.

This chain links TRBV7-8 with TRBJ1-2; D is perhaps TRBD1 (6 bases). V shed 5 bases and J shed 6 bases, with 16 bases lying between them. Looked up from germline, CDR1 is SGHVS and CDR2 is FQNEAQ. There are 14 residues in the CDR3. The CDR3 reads CASSPTVQGHGYTF. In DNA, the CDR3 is TGTGCCAGCAGCCCAACTGTCCAGGGGCATGGCTACACCTTC.